This T cell receptor beta chain emerged from a study of OX40 agonist ivuxolimab in advanced cancers. Study overall: The study treated patients with ivuxolimab, an agonistic anti-OX40 (CD134) antibody. Notes on the study in general: The 0.1-3.0 mg/kg partial responders had among the lowest clonal expansion.

Germline loops: CDR1 SGHAT, CDR2 FQNNGV. V was pared by 5 bases and J by 0 bases, with 12 bases between. The CDR3 length is 15 residues. Worth noting for this clone: The antigen is unknown.

Blood was sampled at baseline, cycle 4 day 1, and cycle 7 day 1. Only in-frame clones appear in the TCRdb table, and some are missing; sequencing was by immunoSEQ multiplex PCR. The sample carries 60,000 to 80,000 clones, 60% to 85% recorded once. This clonotype originated in an adult with an advanced solid tumor such as melanoma, head and neck, liver or kidney cancer. The sample consisted of CD4+ or CD8+ T cells sorted from blood, taken in a trial of the OX40 agonist ivuxolimab. The genes are TRBV11-2 and TRBJ2-3; the D is unclear. CDR3 in amino acids: CASSVDPTSTDTQYF. CDR3 nucleotides: TGTGCCAGCAGCGTGGATCCCACTAGCACAGATACGCAGTATTTT.